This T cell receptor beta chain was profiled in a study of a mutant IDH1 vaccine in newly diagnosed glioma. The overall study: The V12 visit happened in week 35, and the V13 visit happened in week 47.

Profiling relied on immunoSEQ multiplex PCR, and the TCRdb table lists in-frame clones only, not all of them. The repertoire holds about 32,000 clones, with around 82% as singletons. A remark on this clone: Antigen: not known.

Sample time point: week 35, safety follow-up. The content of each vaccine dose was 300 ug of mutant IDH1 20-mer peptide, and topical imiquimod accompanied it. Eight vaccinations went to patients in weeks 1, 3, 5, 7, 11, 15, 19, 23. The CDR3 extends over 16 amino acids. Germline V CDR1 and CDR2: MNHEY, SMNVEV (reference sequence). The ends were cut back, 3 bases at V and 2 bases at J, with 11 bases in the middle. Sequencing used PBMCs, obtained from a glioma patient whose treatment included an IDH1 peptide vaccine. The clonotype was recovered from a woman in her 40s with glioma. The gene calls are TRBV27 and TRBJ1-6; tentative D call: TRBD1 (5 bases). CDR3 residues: CASSFSGSAYNSPLHF. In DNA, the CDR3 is TGTGCCAGCAGTTTTTCAGGGTCGGCCTATAATTCACCCCTCCACTTT.